This T cell receptor beta chain was recovered during a study of T-cell reconstitution after alpha-beta-depleted transplantation in children. Unmatched junction bases numbered 16, after V lost 3 bases and J lost 0 bases. This CDR3 has 19 residues. The germline gives CDR1 LNHDA, CDR2 SQIVND (reference sequence). TCRbeta library construction was performed incorporating unique molecular identifiers. Each CDR3 protein gets one entry after TCRdb re-called the PCR reads with MiXCR. Of about 510,000 distinct CDR3 sequences in the sample, roughly an eighth are singletons; the top ten hold 14%. Notes on the study in general: At the one-year point after transplant, T-cell counts and TCRbeta diversity were found to come mostly from T cells that had been newly produced. Certain patients had high TCRbeta diversity at day 60, and it came from recipient T cells and thymic progenitors that survived. Two months or so post-transplant, alpha-beta T cells reportedly derived from several hundred expanded graft clones.

In the case of this clonotype: The target antigen is unknown.

The receptor was isolated from a female patient aged 2 to 10 who had a stem cell transplant for aplastic anemia, so the T cells may come from the graft donor. The material was PBMCs, mostly from graft donor cells, obtained 180 days after TCRalphabeta/CD19-depleted stem cell transplant. The J gene is TRBJ1-1, the V gene TRBV19; 7 bases map to TRBD1. The CDR3 bases are TGTGCCAGTAGTATCCTGGACAGGTACAGCAGGGGGTTGAACACTGAAGCTTTCTTT. Its protein is CASSILDRYSRGLNTEAFF.